The source of this T cell receptor beta chain is a study of blood T cell repertoires in COVID-19. Study-wide context: Both acute and convalescent COVID-19 samples were obtained from the United States, Italy and Spain. T cells, B-cell-depleted T cells, or PBMCs supplied cDNA or gDNA.

This CDR3 region has 15 residues. In germline, CDR1 is SNHLY, CDR2 FYNNEI. V lost 7 bases to trimming and J lost 4 bases, with 17 bases between them. Repertoires were generated with immunoSEQ multiplex PCR, while TCRdb's copy carries only in-frame clones and drops some. The data hold around 69,000 clones, with 89% observed a single time. The sequence came from a woman aged 50 to 65 with active COVID-19. Sequencing used peripheral blood. The chain uses TRBV2 and TRBJ1-5, with D possibly being TRBD1 (6 bases). CDR3: CASMRNEGGNQPQHF. For the CDR3, the DNA is TGTGCCAGCATGAGGAACGAGGGGGGGAATCAGCCCCAGCATTTT.